The 7 T cell receptor beta chains listed next were all sequenced from one sample in a study of blood T cell repertoires in COVID-19 (dated by TCRdb to 2018 to 2021). The library was generated by the immunoSEQ multiplex PCR assay. TCRdb mirrors the immuneACCESS table, restricted to in-frame sequences. Some clones are absent from its copies; in checked studies, under half trace to an unresolved V gene, and the reason for the others is unknown. The sample contains some 200,000 clones, around 87% of them found a single time. The ten top clones hold less than 8% of the sample. Sequencing used PBMCs or T cells enriched from blood (not recorded which). The receptors originated from a man aged 25-45 years in a cohort exposed to, infected with or recovered from COVID-19 (not recorded which).

This chain connects TRBV28 to TRBJ1-5; maybe TRBD1 (6 bases). Germline CDR1 and CDR2: MDHEN and SYDVKM. With 5 bases removed from V and 9 bases from J, the gap between germline ends came to 20 bases. CDR3 length equals 15 residues. In nucleotides, the CDR3 is TGTGCCAGCAGTATGGCCGACAGGACTTTGGGGCCCCAGCATTTT. Protein: CASSMADRTLGPQHF.

CDR3 region: CASSIGTGGLLGEQYF. In DNA form, the CDR3 reads TGCGCCAGCAGCATAGGGACAGGGGGCCTGCTGGGCGAGCAGTACTTC. The chain joins TRBV5-1 to TRBJ2-7, with 12 bases that match TRBD1. The CDR3 contains 16 residues. Trimming removed 4 bases from V and 6 bases from J; junction bases left unmatched: 11. Germline V gene lookup returns CDR1 SGHRS and CDR2 YFSETQ.

The rearrangement uses TRBV18 and TRBJ1-2; D remains ambiguous. CDR1 KGHSH and CDR2 LQKENI come from the germline V gene. The CDR3 consists of 13 residues. Trimming took 6 bases from V and 2 from J, leaving 10 bases between them. In DNA form, the CDR3 reads TGTGCCAGCTCCCCTCGGGAGAACTATGGCTACACCTTC. It codes for CASSPRENYGYTF.

The CDR3 region has the DNA TGTGCCAGCAGCCAAGAAGCTAGCGGGACCCATGAGCAGTTCTTC. Protein: CASSQEASGTHEQFF. The V and J genes are TRBV14 and TRBJ2-1, with 9 bases aligning to TRBD2. J was trimmed by 8 bases and V by 0 bases; bases with no gene match: 5. The CDR3 contains 15 residues. The germline V gene has CDR1 SGHDN and CDR2 FVKESK.

Of note for this clone: The same CDR3 also results from other DNA sequences found in this sample. The V and J genes are TRBV29-1 and TRBJ2-5, with TRBD2 identical over 8 bases. CDR3 length: 13 residues. Germline-derived CDR1 and CDR2 are SQVTM and ANQGSEA. Germline trimming cut 4 bases from V and 4 bases from J; bases unmatched to any gene: 5. The DNA of the CDR3 is TGCAGCGTTGCGGGAGGGCCTGGAGAGACCCAGTACTTC. Translating it yields CSVAGGPGETQYF.

The J gene is TRBJ1-1, the V gene TRBV28; unclear D gene. Looked up from germline, CDR1 is MDHEN and CDR2 is SYDVKM. The germline V and J ends were trimmed by 5 bases and 1 base, with 17 bases remaining between them. The CDR3 contains 16 residues. CDR3 nucleotides: TGTGCCAGCAGTCCAACCTACCCCGGTAGGAACACTGAAGCTTTCTTT. Protein product: CASSPTYPGRNTEAFF.

This clone was seen only once. V and J are TRBV29-1 and TRBJ1-2, with 9 bases aligning to TRBD1. With 1 base clipped from V and 4 bases from J, the junction kept 4 bases outside the gene matches. There are 14 residues in the CDR3. Germline V gene lookup returns CDR1 SQVTM and CDR2 ANQGSEA. The CDR3 sequence is CSVEGTGVSYGYTF. CDR3 coding DNA: TGCAGCGTTGAAGGGACAGGGGTCTCCTATGGCTACACCTTC.